The sequence of this TCR beta chain was determined in a study of T cells in localized non-small cell lung cancer. Regarding the study as a whole: In adjacent lung, a median roughly 53 of the top 100 tumor clones were found.

The CDR3 runs to 16 residues. The ends were cut back, 5 bases at V and 4 bases at J, with 20 bases in the middle. CDR1 SEHNR and CDR2 FQNEAQ come from the germline V gene (reference sequence). Comments on this clone: Its antigen is still unknown.

Only in-frame clones appear in the TCRdb table, and some are missing; sequencing was by immunoSEQ multiplex PCR. The data hold 60,000 to 75,000 clones, with about four fifths observed a single time. Sequenced here: peripheral blood, sampled before any cancer treatment. The chain carries TRBV7-9 and TRBJ1-2; D gene ambiguous. The sequence was obtained from a female donor over 55 with stage I lung adenocarcinoma. The CDR3 sequence is CASSPTTEWGGYGYTF. CDR3 DNA: TGTGCCAGCAGCCCAACAACCGAGTGGGGTGGCTATGGCTACACCTTC.